The T cell receptor beta chain under discussion was sequenced for a study of STAT5B mutations in CD4+ large granular lymphocyte leukemia. Study information: Among healthy controls, a particular HLA allele went with more CDR3 'QG' motifs. General study findings and limits: 8/27 top patient clones versus 2/35 control clones were TRBV06-family.

In regard to this clone: Its matching antigen is unknown.

CDR1 and CDR2 (germline): MNHEY, SMNVEV (reference sequence). The ends lost 5 bases at V and 3 bases at J; junction bases unmatched: 3. This CDR3 is 14 amino acids long. Generated by immunoSEQ multiplex PCR, the TCRdb table keeps only in-frame clones and is missing some. Here the sample spans 37,000 or so clones, approximately 84% being singletons. This chain links TRBV27 with TRBJ2-7; TRBD1 matches 11 bases. The receptor was derived from a human donor in good health. Sequenced: CD4+ T cells from blood buffy coats. The CDR3 nucleotides read TGTGCCAGCAGTCATGGGACAGGGGGCTACGAGCAGTACTTC. Its translation: CASSHGTGGYEQYF.